The clone carrying this TCR beta chain was seen a few times. Its antigen is currently unknown. Germline CDR1 reads MDHEN; CDR2 reads SYDVKM. The CDR3 contains 15 residues. The V end lost 5 bases, the J end lost 5 bases, and 18 bases lay between the germline ends. The sample is drawn from a study of T cell repertoires in cytomegalovirus infection. At the level of the study: Newly reported HLA-C-restricted and thoroughly characterized HLA-B-restricted CMV epitopes were employed. Signatures in public TCR beta sequences pointed to both CMV infection and matching HLA type.

TCRdb independently ran MiXCR on the reads; one entry per CDR3 protein. The sample lists some 120,000 distinct CDR3 sequences, 25% to 35% occurring once. The chain joins TRBV28 to TRBJ2-5; D is possibly TRBD1 or TRBD2 (5 bases each). The starting material was CD8+ T cells from cultured PBMCs, obtained from culture after CMV antigen stimulation. The sequence came from a human donor in good health (CMV status not recorded). Some clones in this sample may be carry-over from other donors' samples. CDR3 loop: CASSLPSRGHETQYF. CDR3 nucleotides: TGTGCCAGCAGTCTACCGTCTCGGGGCCACGAGACCCAGTACTTC.